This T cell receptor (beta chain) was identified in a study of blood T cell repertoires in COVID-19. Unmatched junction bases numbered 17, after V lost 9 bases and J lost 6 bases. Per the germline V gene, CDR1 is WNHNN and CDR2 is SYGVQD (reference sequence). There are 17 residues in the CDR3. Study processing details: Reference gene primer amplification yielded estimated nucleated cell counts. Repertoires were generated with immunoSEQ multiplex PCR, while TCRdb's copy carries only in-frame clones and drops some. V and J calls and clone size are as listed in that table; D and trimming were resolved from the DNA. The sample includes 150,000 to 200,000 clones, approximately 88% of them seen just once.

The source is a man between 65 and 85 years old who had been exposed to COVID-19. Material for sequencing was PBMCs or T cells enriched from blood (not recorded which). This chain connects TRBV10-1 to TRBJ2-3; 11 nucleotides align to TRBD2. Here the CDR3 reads CASQPGLAAYPTDTQYF. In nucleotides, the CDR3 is TGCGCCAGTCAACCGGGACTAGCGGCCTACCCAACGGATACGCAGTATTTT.